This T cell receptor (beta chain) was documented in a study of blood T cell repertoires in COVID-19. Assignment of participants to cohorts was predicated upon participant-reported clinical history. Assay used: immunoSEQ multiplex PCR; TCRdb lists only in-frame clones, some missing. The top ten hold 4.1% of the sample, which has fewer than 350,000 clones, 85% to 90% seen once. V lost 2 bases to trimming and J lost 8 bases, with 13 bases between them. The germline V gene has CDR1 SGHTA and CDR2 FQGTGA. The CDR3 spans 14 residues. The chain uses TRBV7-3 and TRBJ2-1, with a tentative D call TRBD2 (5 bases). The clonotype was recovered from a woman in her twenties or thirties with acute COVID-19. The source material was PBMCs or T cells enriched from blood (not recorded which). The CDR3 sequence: CASSLFGKEDEQFF. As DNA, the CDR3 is TGTGCCAGCAGCTTATTCGGGAAAGAGGATGAGCAGTTCTTC.